This TCR beta chain emerged from a study of a mutant IDH1 vaccine in newly diagnosed glioma (dated by TCRdb to about 2021). For context, the study as a whole: Patients were given eight vaccinations, in weeks 1, 3, 5, 7, 11, 15, 19 and 23, which matched visits V03 through V10. Of the 25 to 40 treated patients, 62.5% were male and approximately 40% were female, and the mean age was 40.4 years. For exploratory analyses, fewer than 30 treated patients had longitudinal TCRB deep sequencing done wherever samples were available. Prior to enrollment, standard therapy consisting of radiotherapy alone, temozolomide alone, or radiochemotherapy with temozolomide had been administered to patients, with the combination being received by most patients. In the chemotherapy-containing groups, vaccination started alongside temozolomide cycles, whereas in patients who had radiotherapy alone it started 4-6 weeks after radiotherapy. Six visits were used for peripheral blood collection: V03 (baseline), V05, V07, V10, V12 and V13. Broader findings and caveats from the paper: The authors noted that analyses of patient blood samples could not be reproduced because of sample limitations. Pseudoprogression appeared unrelated to alterations in the top peripheral T cell clonotypes detected by TCRB sequencing. PBMC samples for TCRB deep sequencing were selected based on availability. Across multiple MHC alleles, vaccine-induced immune responses were seen in more than 80% of patients.

The trim is 2 bases for V and 7 bases for J, with a gap of 14 bases between the germline ends. CDR1 and CDR2 (MNHNY, SVGAGI) derive from the germline V gene (reference sequence). Counted from cysteine to phenylalanine, this CDR3 has 14 amino acids. The entry retains the CDR3 DNA only, 42 bases that are in frame from base 1. Comments on this clone: Its antigen is not yet known. No base qualities exist here, and no much larger clone lies one base off it.

Libraries were constructed by the immunoSEQ multiplex PCR assay. The hsTCRB Kit was used according to the manufacturer's protocol to amplify rearranged TCR beta chain sequences. TCRB libraries were sequenced on an Illumina MiSeq. Concerning the study's data processing: Demultiplexing, trimming and gene mapping were performed with the kit vendor's proprietary platform. The table was pulled from immuneACCESS by TCRdb, which kept in-frame rearrangements only. Such tables lose some clones; where checked, under half of the loss comes from unresolved V genes, and the rest has no known cause. V and J calls and clone size come straight from that table; D and trimming were deduced from the DNA. Here the sample has roughly 62,000 clones; around 80% occur a single time. Of the sample, around 7.4% is held by the ten largest clones. This specimen's time point label, per the study, means: week 5, during vaccination. Every vaccine dose consisted of 300 ug of a 20-mer mutant IDH1 peptide in Montanide, administered subcutaneously together with topical imiquimod. All donors had newly diagnosed IDH1-mutant astrocytomas of WHO grade 3 or 4 that showed loss of nuclear ATRX. The samples were drawn from NOA16, a multicentre, single-arm, open-label phase I trial in Germany that tested a mutant IDH1 peptide vaccine in humans for the first time. Genomic DNA for TCRB sequencing was extracted from EDTA blood using the DNeasy Blood and Tissue Kit.

This clonotype was obtained from a woman in her fifties or sixties with glioma. The chain is encoded by TRBV6-6 joined to TRBJ1-1; no confident D gene assignment can be made. Sequences were derived from PBMCs, sampled from a glioma patient whose treatment included an IDH1 peptide vaccine. The sequence in DNA is TGTGCCAGCAGTTACGTCGAGGAGTGGGGTGAAGCTTTCTTT. This yields the protein CASSYVEEWGEAFF.